The rows below give T cell receptor beta chains drawn from one sample of a study of blood T cell repertoires in COVID-19. Libraries were prepared by immunoSEQ multiplex PCR; TCRdb keeps only in-frame clonotypes and omits some of them. The sample shows just over 35,000 clones, roughly nine tenths of them seen only once. The sample comprised peripheral blood. The receptor source for this set is a man in his sixties with acute or convalescent COVID-19. Both conserved end residues are part of each CDR3. The D gene is left open where the match is weak. Not all rows give a size; the values are once, few, many and, for expanded clones, a class.

>TRBJ2-1|TRBV11-3|once|-
CASSVASWAQGSHKQFF
TGTGCCAGCAGCGTGGCTTCTTGGGCCCAAGGGAGCCACAAGCAGTTCTTC
>TRBJ2-1|TRBV9|-|-
CASSVVRASSYNEQFF
TGTGCCAGCAGCGTAGTGCGGGCGAGCTCCTACAATGAGCAGTTCTTC
>TRBJ2-5|TRBV5-6|-|TRBD2
CASSLEASGKTQYF
TGTGCCAGCAGCTTGGAGGCTAGCGGAAAGACCCAGTACTTC
>TRBJ1-2|TRBV11-3|once|TRBD1
CASSLAGTADNYGYTF
TGTGCCAGCAGCTTAGCAGGGACAGCAGATAACTATGGCTACACCTTC
>TRBJ1-1|TRBV7-9|-|-
CASRSGFATEAFF
TGTGCCAGCAGATCAGGGTTTGCCACTGAAGCTTTCTTT
>TRBJ2-6|TRBV15|-|-
CATSVGGGANVLTF
TGTGCCACCAGCGTCGGTGGTGGGGCCAACGTCCTGACTTTC
>TRBJ2-1|TRBV27|-|TRBD1
CATRGQGALSSYNEQFF
TGTGCCACAAGGGGACAGGGGGCTTTAAGCTCCTACAATGAGCAGTTCTTC
>TRBJ1-3|TRBV18|-|TRBD1
CASSPQTGNSGNTIYF
TGTGCCAGCTCACCACAGACAGGGAACTCTGGAAACACCATATATTTT
>TRBJ2-5|TRBV5-1|-|TRBD2
CASSLAPSGEETQYF
TGCGCCAGCAGCTTGGCCCCTAGCGGAGAAGAGACCCAGTACTTC
>TRBJ2-1|TRBV11-3|-|TRBD1
CASSPGQVLSYNEQFF
TGTGCCAGCAGCCCCGGACAGGTCCTCTCCTACAATGAGCAGTTCTTC
>TRBJ2-1|TRBV20-1|-|-
CSAKRGEQFF
TGCAGTGCTAAGAGGGGGGAGCAGTTCTTC
>TRBJ2-2|TRBV18|-|-
CASSPMSQGTNTGELFF
TGTGCCAGCTCACCGATGTCGCAGGGAACGAACACCGGGGAGCTGTTTTTT
>TRBJ2-3|TRBV7-9|-|-
CASSSSGQGLDTQYF
TGTGCCAGCAGCTCTTCGGGACAAGGATTAGATACGCAGTATTTT
>TRBJ1-1|TRBV29-1|-|-
CSVEFVQGGEAFF
TGCAGCGTTGAGTTTGTACAGGGAGGGGAAGCTTTCTTT
>TRBJ1-2|TRBV6-2/TRBV6-3|-|-
CASSYVGQVYGYTF
TGTGCCAGCAGTTACGTGGGGCAGGTCTATGGCTACACCTTC
>TRBJ2-1|TRBV18|-|-
CASSPPGRAPLDEQFF
TGTGCCAGCTCACCACCAGGCAGGGCTCCCCTCGATGAGCAGTTCTTC
>TRBJ1-5|TRBV27|-|-
CAAGLNQPQHF
TGTGCCGCGGGCCTCAATCAGCCCCAGCATTTT